A single sample is the source of the 23 T cell receptor beta chains below, sequenced in a study of blood T cell repertoires in COVID-19. Some clones are missing from TCRdb's copy, which holds only in-frame ones; the method was immunoSEQ multiplex PCR. Of roughly 380,000 clones listed, 70% to 90% are singletons. The sample taken for sequencing was peripheral blood. These receptors originate from a woman aged 35 to 49 with COVID-19, enrolled during active disease.

This clone was recorded only once. The V call is TRBV7-8, the J call TRBJ2-4; 9 positions match TRBD2. Germline-derived CDR1 and CDR2 are SGHVS and FQNEAQ. With V trimmed by 3 bases and J by 13 bases, 4 bases remained unmatched. This CDR3 region has 12 residues. CDR3 region: CASSLGGRGQYF. As DNA, the CDR3 is TGTGCCAGCAGCTTGGGCGGGAGGGGACAGTACTTC.

The CDR3 here is CASSLAGGTSTDTQYF. Written as DNA, the CDR3 is TGTGCCAGCAGCTTAGCCGGCGGGACTAGCACAGATACGCAGTATTTT. The chain couples TRBV7-2 to TRBJ2-3; tentative D call: TRBD2 (6 bases). The CDR3 length is 16 residues. CDR1 is SGHTA and CDR2 is FQGNSA in the germline V gene. V lost 0 bases to trimming and J lost 0 bases, with 10 bases between them. Looking up the rest from reference TRBV7-2 and TRBJ2-3 gives the full variable domain: GAGVSQSPSNKVTEKGKDVELRCDPISGHTALYWYRQSLGQGLEFLIYFQGNSAPDKSGLPSDRFSAERTGGSVSTLTIQRTQQEDSAVYLCASSLAGGTSTDTQYFGPGTRLTVL.

To note about this clone: Other DNA sequences in the sample encode the same CDR3. The V and J genes are TRBV12-3 or TRBV12-4 and TRBJ1-5; D ambiguous. V was shortened by 3 bases and J by 0 bases, with 3 bases between the two germline ends. The CDR3 is made up of 13 amino acids. Here the CDR3 DNA reads TGTGCCAGCAGTTTTAATAGCAATCAGCCCCAGCATTTT. Protein: CASSFNSNQPQHF.

V and J are TRBV18 and TRBJ2-7; 13 positions match TRBD2. The CDR3 runs 15 residues. J lost 5 bases, V lost 3 bases, and 4 bases had no gene match. Germline loops: CDR1 KGHSH, CDR2 LQKENI. The CDR3 here is CASSPRLAGGNEQYF. The CDR3 region has the DNA TGTGCCAGCTCACCCAGACTAGCGGGAGGAAACGAGCAGTACTTC.

As for this clone: The junction does not match germline at one end; this may be a read error. The gene calls are TRBV27 and TRBJ2-1; 7 nucleotides match TRBD1. The CDR3 sequence is 16 residues long. Germline V gene sequence: CDR1 MNHEY, CDR2 SMNVEV (reference sequence). The chain's CDR3 is CASSISSQTGVIEQFF. CDR3 nucleotides: TGTGCCAGCAGTATATCTTCCCAAACAGGGGTAATTGAGCAGTTCTTC.

This clone was counted a single time. The chain recombines TRBV7-2 with TRBJ1-5; 11 nucleotides align to TRBD1. The ends lost 3 bases at V and 6 bases at J; junction bases unmatched: 1. Germline V gene sequence: CDR1 SGHTA, CDR2 FQGNSA. The CDR3 is 14 residues long. CDR3 residues: CASSLGQGVQPQHF. The CDR3 bases are TGTGCCAGCAGCTTGGGACAGGGGGTTCAGCCCCAGCATTTT.

The chain is built from TRBV18 and TRBJ2-2; D not certain. The CDR3 has 19 residues. Germline CDR1 KGHSH, CDR2 LQKENI. V gave up 3 bases and J gave up 7 bases, with 27 bases separating them. CDR3 in DNA: TGTGCCAGCTCACCGGTAATCCAGAAAATAACACCGTCGGGCGGGGAGCTGTTTTTT. It specifies CASSPVIQKITPSGGELFF. Looking up the rest from reference TRBV18 and TRBJ2-2 gives the full variable domain: NAGVMQNPRHLVRRRGQEARLRCSPMKGHSHVYWYRQLPEEGLKFMVYLQKENIIDESGMPKERFSAEFPKEGPSILRIQQVVRGDSAAYFCASSPVIQKITPSGGELFFGEGSRLTVL.

The chain carries TRBV2 and TRBJ1-5; TRBD1 agrees at 10 bases. CDR1 SNHLY and CDR2 FYNNEI come from the germline V gene. The CDR3 spans 17 residues. V trimming: 3 bases; J trimming: 4 bases; junction bases outside the gene matches: 9. In nucleotides, the CDR3 is TGTGCCAGCAGTGAGGGTATGGGGGGACAGGGGAATCAGCCCCAGCATTTT. Its protein is CASSEGMGGQGNQPQHF.

The chain carries TRBV24-1 and TRBJ1-5, with D maybe TRBD1 (6 bases). Trimming stripped 5 bases from V and 1 base from J, with 8 bases between. The germline V gene encodes CDR1 KGHDR and CDR2 SFDVKD. This CDR3 is 14 amino acids long. CDR3 amino acids: CATSGQASNQPQHF. The CDR3 nucleotides read TGTGCCACCAGTGGACAGGCGAGCAATCAGCCCCAGCATTTT.

The gene calls are TRBV7-8 and TRBJ1-6; no clear D. CDR1 is SGHVS, CDR2 FQNEAQ, per germline. There are 16 residues in the CDR3. V was clipped by 1 base and J by 4 bases, with 11 bases between them. The CDR3 spells CASSLDDWRYNSPLHF. The CDR3 bases are TGTGCCAGCAGCTTAGATGATTGGCGGTATAATTCACCCCTCCACTTT.

V is TRBV4-1 and J is TRBJ1-2; 8 bases align to TRBD1. V shed 3 bases, J shed 2 bases, and the junction held 5 bases outside the gene matches. The CDR3 is 15 residues long. Germline V CDR1 and CDR2: MGHRA, YSYEKL. The CDR3 coding sequence is TGCGCCAGCAGCCATCCAGGGGGCTCCAACTATGGCTACACCTTC. Translation: CASSHPGGSNYGYTF.

This sequence joins TRBV7-3 and TRBJ1-2, with TRBD1 matching over 8 bases. In germline, CDR1 is SGHTA, CDR2 FQGTGA. This CDR3 region has 14 residues. J gave up 5 bases and V 5 bases, and 7 bases lay outside the gene matches. The CDR3 region has the DNA TGTGCCAGCAGCCAACCGGGACAGGTTTATGGCTACACCTTC. This codes for CASSQPGQVYGYTF.

CDR3 DNA sequence: TGTGCCAGCAGCCCCCTCGGGTTTAGCAATCAGCCCCAGCATTTT. It encodes CASSPLGFSNQPQHF. This rearrangement joins TRBV28 to TRBJ1-5; D unresolved. V shed 6 bases and J shed 0 bases, with 12 bases lying between them. Per germline, CDR1 MDHEN and CDR2 SYDVKM. The CDR3 is 15 residues long.

V usage is TRBV4-3 and J usage is TRBJ1-5; D is uncertain. In germline, CDR1 is LGHNA, CDR2 YSLEER. This CDR3 is built from 15 residues. Trimming took 4 bases from V and 1 from J, leaving 11 bases between them. CDR3 amino acids: CASSPTRLSNQPQHF. The CDR3 DNA is TGCGCCAGCAGCCCCACACGTTTAAGCAATCAGCCCCAGCATTTT.

The chain joins TRBV30 to TRBJ1-5; perhaps TRBD1 as D (5 bases). CDR1 is GTSNPN and CDR2 is SVGIG in the germline V gene (reference sequence). The CDR3 runs 13 residues. V lost 2 bases, J lost 6 bases, and 11 bases lay in between. DNA for the CDR3: TGTGCCTGGAGTCCAGCTACAGGTCAGCCCCAGCATTTT. It translates to CAWSPATGQPQHF.

The CDR3 DNA reads TGTGCCATCAGGATACAGGTGGCTGACACTGAAGCTTTCTTT. Translated: CAIRIQVADTEAFF. This rearrangement joins TRBV10-3 to TRBJ1-1; weak D call: TRBD1 (5 bases). Germline V gene sequence: CDR1 ENHRY, CDR2 SYGVKD. Trimming stripped 6 bases from V and 3 bases from J, with 14 bases between. The CDR3 is 14 residues long.

V and J are TRBV7-2 and TRBJ1-1, with a weak D call TRBD1 (5 bases). There are 16 residues in the CDR3. V gave up 5 bases and J gave up 1 base, with 17 bases separating them. Looked up from germline, CDR1 is SGHTA and CDR2 is FQGNSA. The CDR3 sequence is CASSLGVGLPNTEAFF. CDR3 bases: TGTGCCAGCAGCCTTGGTGTGGGACTGCCGAACACTGAAGCTTTCTTT.

On this clone: Different DNA sequences within this sample yield the same CDR3. The chain recombines TRBV6-5 with TRBJ2-7; D may be TRBD1 (5 bases). V dropped 6 bases and J dropped 1 base, with 7 bases sitting between them. Germline CDR1 MNHEY, CDR2 SVGAGI. The CDR3 is 12 amino acids. The CDR3 spells CASRAGSYEQYF. CDR3 DNA: TGTGCCAGCAGGGCAGGGTCCTACGAGCAGTACTTC.

The chain combines TRBV6-5 with TRBJ1-3, with D tentatively TRBD1 (6 bases). The CDR3 length is 15 residues. Germline V lookup: CDR1 MNHEY, CDR2 SVGAGI. V was trimmed by 5 bases and J by 4 bases, leaving 15 bases between them. CDR3: CASSPDRLRGNTIYF. The CDR3 DNA is TGTGCCAGCAGTCCGGACAGACTTAGAGGAAACACCATATATTTT.

The genes are TRBV5-4 and TRBJ1-1; a weak D match, TRBD1 (6 bases). With 3 bases removed from V and 1 base from J, the gap between germline ends came to 10 bases. The CDR3 has 14 residues. Per germline, CDR1 SGHNT and CDR2 YYREEE (reference sequence). The CDR3 protein is CASSSPTGNTEAFF. CDR3 nucleotides: TGTGCCAGCAGCTCCCCGACAGGGAACACTGAAGCTTTCTTT. The full variable domain, with the rest looked up from reference TRBV5-4 and TRBJ1-1, is ETGVTQSPTHLIKTRGQQVTLRCSSQSGHNTVSWYQQALGQGPQFIFQYYREEENGRGNFPPRFSGLQFPNYSSELNVNALELDDSALYLCASSSPTGNTEAFFGQGTRLTVV.

The chain is built from TRBV9 and TRBJ1-1, with 8 bases aligning to TRBD1. Germline V lookup: CDR1 SGDLS, CDR2 YYNGEE. Trimming removed 0 bases from V and 8 bases from J; junction bases left unmatched: 15. This CDR3 comprises 17 residues. This CDR3 is CASSVALGAGQGVEAFF. The CDR3 DNA reads as TGTGCCAGCAGCGTAGCCCTAGGGGCCGGACAGGGAGTGGAAGCTTTCTTT.

The chain carries TRBV7-4 and TRBJ2-5, with D perhaps matching TRBD1 (8 bases). V lost 5 bases to trimming and J lost 1 base, with 17 bases between them. The germline V gene encodes CDR1 SGHVT and CDR2 SQSDAQ. The CDR3 consists of 16 residues. The CDR3 nucleotides read TGTGCCAGCAGCGACCAGCGGGACAGGATCCAAGAGACCCAGTACTTC. The encoded protein is CASSDQRDRIQETQYF.

This chain joins TRBV5-1 and TRBJ1-4; D is uncertain. Trimming left V 2 bases short and J 7 bases short, with 12 bases between. Germline V lookup: CDR1 SGHRS, CDR2 YFSETQ. This CDR3 comprises 14 residues. The CDR3 region is CASSFGSGGEKLFF. The CDR3 DNA is TGCGCCAGCAGCTTTGGGTCGGGTGGTGAAAAACTGTTTTTT.